A selection of T cell receptor beta chains follows, all from one sample in a study of Graves' ophthalmopathy and Graves' hyperthyroidism. Via MiXCR, TCRdb re-called the multiplex PCR reads, giving one row per CDR3 protein. The sample carries roughly 500,000 distinct CDR3 sequences, approximately 15% recorded once. The sequenced sample was blood. These receptors all stem from a woman in her 30s with Graves' ophthalmopathy. Both conserved end residues are part of each CDR3. The D gene is left open where the match is weak. The size entry is marked missing in some rows and otherwise reads once, few, many or a size class.

v_gene: TRBV6-4; abundance: many; d_gene: NA; j_gene: TRBJ1-2; CDR3nt: TGTGCCAGCAAGACGTCGCGCGTCCAGCGAGTGAACTATGGCTACACCTTC; CDR3aa: CASKTSRVQRVNYGYTF
v_gene: TRBV7-2; abundance: few; d_gene: TRBD2; j_gene: TRBJ2-5; CDR3nt: TGTGCCAGCAGGGCTGCCGGGTTAGCGGGCGAAACCCAGTACTTC; CDR3aa: CASRAAGLAGETQYF
v_gene: TRBV5-6; abundance: few; d_gene: TRBD1; j_gene: TRBJ1-5; CDR3nt: TGTGCCAGCAGCTTCGGACAGGGGAACGGGGGGCAGCCCCAGCATTTT; CDR3aa: CASSFGQGNGGQPQHF
v_gene: TRBV30; abundance: many; d_gene: NA; j_gene: TRBJ1-1; CDR3nt: TGTGCCTGGATTGGAGGTCTGAACACTGAAGCTTTCTTT; CDR3aa: CAWIGGLNTEAFF
v_gene: TRBV6-5; abundance: many; d_gene: TRBD1; j_gene: TRBJ1-6; CDR3nt: TGTGCCAGCAGTTACGCAGGGGGCCTAAATTCACCCCTCCACTTT; CDR3aa: CASSYAGGLNSPLHF
v_gene: TRBV6-1; abundance: many; d_gene: TRBD1; j_gene: TRBJ2-5; CDR3nt: TGTGCCACCCGAGGAACAGGGGGTACCGAGACCCAGTACTTC; CDR3aa: CATRGTGGTETQYF
v_gene: TRBV30; abundance: few; d_gene: TRBD1; j_gene: TRBJ1-1; CDR3nt: TGTGCCTGGAGAGACAGGGAGGTTTCTGAAGCTTTCTTT; CDR3aa: CAWRDREVSEAFF
v_gene: TRBV12-3/TRBV12-4; abundance: many; d_gene: NA; j_gene: TRBJ2-7; CDR3nt: TGTGCCAGCAGTTTCGCTGAACGGAGCTACGAGCAGTACTTC; CDR3aa: CASSFAERSYEQYF
v_gene: TRBV6-5; abundance: many; d_gene: TRBD1; j_gene: TRBJ1-2; CDR3nt: TGTGCCACCACGTTATGGAATCAGGGGGGTCGCTCTGGCTACACCTTC; CDR3aa: CATTLWNQGGRSGYTF
v_gene: TRBV6-5; abundance: many; d_gene: NA; j_gene: TRBJ2-7; CDR3nt: TGTGCCAGCAGATTCTCCGAGGGATTCGAGCAGTACTTC; CDR3aa: CASRFSEGFEQYF
v_gene: TRBV19; abundance: many; d_gene: NA; j_gene: TRBJ1-2; CDR3nt: TGTGCCAGTAGTATACCACAAAACTATGGCTACACCTTC; CDR3aa: CASSIPQNYGYTF
v_gene: TRBV30; abundance: NA; d_gene: TRBD2; j_gene: TRBJ2-1; CDR3nt: TGTGCCTGGAGGAGGGGACTATACTCCTACAATGAGCAGTTCTTC; CDR3aa: CAWRRGLYSYNEQFF
v_gene: TRBV16; abundance: NA; d_gene: TRBD2; j_gene: TRBJ2-7; CDR3nt: TGTGCCAGCAGCCAATCCCCGGGACTAGGGCTGGAGCAGTACTTC; CDR3aa: CASSQSPGLGLEQYF
v_gene: TRBV4-1; abundance: NA; d_gene: NA; j_gene: TRBJ2-2; CDR3nt: TGCGCCAGCGGCAGAACCGAGCCTATGTGGAACACCGGGGAGCTGTTTTTT; CDR3aa: CASGRTEPMWNTGELFF
v_gene: TRBV5-1; abundance: many; d_gene: NA; j_gene: TRBJ1-1; CDR3nt: TGCGCCAGCAGCTTGTACCAGGGCGGGACTGAAGCTTTCTTT; CDR3aa: CASSLYQGGTEAFF
v_gene: TRBV6-1; abundance: many; d_gene: TRBD2; j_gene: TRBJ2-5; CDR3nt: TGTGCCAGCAGATTAAGCGGGGGGGATATTATCGAGACCCAGTACTTC; CDR3aa: CASRLSGGDIIETQYF
v_gene: TRBV25-1; abundance: few; d_gene: NA; j_gene: TRBJ2-7; CDR3nt: TGTGCCAGCGCTATAGGGGGGCCCTCCTACGAGCAGTACTTC; CDR3aa: CASAIGGPSYEQYF
v_gene: TRBV5-6; abundance: many; d_gene: TRBD1; j_gene: TRBJ1-3; CDR3nt: TGTGCCAGCAGGTTGCTACAGGGGGCTAACTCCTCTGGAAACACCATATATTTT; CDR3aa: CASRLLQGANSSGNTIYF
v_gene: TRBV9; abundance: many; d_gene: TRBD2; j_gene: TRBJ2-5; CDR3nt: TGTGCCAGCAGCCAACTAGCGGGGGGTTCTGGGACCCAGTACTTC; CDR3aa: CASSQLAGGSGTQYF
v_gene: TRBV12-5; abundance: many; d_gene: NA; j_gene: TRBJ1-5; CDR3nt: TGTGCTAGTGGTTCCCAACTCGGGGGGATGTACGACCAGCCCCAGCATTTT; CDR3aa: CASGSQLGGMYDQPQHF
v_gene: TRBV20-1; abundance: NA; d_gene: NA; j_gene: TRBJ2-5; CDR3nt: TGCAGTGCTAGAGTTGGAGGGGAAGAGACCCAGTACTTC; CDR3aa: CSARVGGEETQYF
v_gene: TRBV5-5; abundance: many; d_gene: NA; j_gene: TRBJ2-2; CDR3nt: TGTGCCAGCAGTAGGGACGGCCTCCCCGGGGAGCTGTTTTTT; CDR3aa: CASSRDGLPGELFF
v_gene: TRBV24-1; abundance: many; d_gene: NA; j_gene: TRBJ2-2; CDR3nt: TGTGCCACCAGTGATTTGCTGGGGGGGCCGAACACCGGGGAGCTGTTTTTT; CDR3aa: CATSDLLGGPNTGELFF
v_gene: TRBV28; abundance: many; d_gene: TRBD1; j_gene: TRBJ2-7; CDR3nt: TGTGCCAGCAGCTCGCCCGGCAGGGGGCTTTTCGAGCAGTACTTC; CDR3aa: CASSSPGRGLFEQYF
v_gene: TRBV12-5; abundance: many; d_gene: TRBD1; j_gene: TRBJ2-2; CDR3nt: TGTGCTAGTAGACAGGGCACCGGGGAGCTGTTTTTT; CDR3aa: CASRQGTGELFF